This TCR beta chain was recovered during a study of blood T cell repertoires in COVID-19. In the original workflow: Reference gene primer amplification gave estimated nucleated cell counts. Using immunoSEQ multiplex PCR, the repertoire was profiled, and TCRdb retains in-frame clones only, with some absent. V and J calls and clone size follow that table, whereas D and trimming were derived from the DNA. This table has around 370,000 clones, 90% appearing once. The junction had 5 bases not matched to a gene; V was cut back by 4 bases and J by 3 bases. Germline lookup yields CDR1 MDHEN and CDR2 SYDVKM. CDR3 length: 14 amino acids.

This TCR was recovered from a man between 18 and 29 years old with active or convalescent COVID-19. The chain joins TRBV28 to TRBJ1-2; TRBD1 matches 7 bases. The sample comprised peripheral blood. This CDR3 is CASSSTTGDYGYTF. CDR3 in DNA: TGTGCCAGCAGTTCAACAACAGGGGACTATGGCTACACCTTC.